These T cell receptor beta chains were read from a single sample in a study of tumor and adjacent non-tumor tissue in lung cancer. TCRdb processed the multiplex PCR reads anew with MiXCR; each CDR3 protein has one entry. There are roughly 75,000 distinct CDR3 sequences in the sample; around 70% occur only once, and roughly a quarter lies in the top ten. Specimen: distant non-tumor lung tissue. These receptors all come from a woman aged 50 to 60 with non-small cell lung cancer. Both conserved end residues are part of each CDR3. A D gene is named only where the DNA matches it firmly. Clone size is given for some rows only: seen once, a few or many times, or a class if the clone is expanded.

clone_size,d_call,v_call,j_call,cdr3_nt,cdr3_aa
many,TRBD1,TRBV24-1,TRBJ2-7,TGTGCCACGGCCGGGACAGGCTCCTACGAGCAGTACTTC,CATAGTGSYEQYF
-,TRBD1,TRBV11-2,TRBJ2-7,TGTGCCAGCAGATCGGGGACAGGGGTTACCTACGAGCAGTACTTC,CASRSGTGVTYEQYF
many,-,TRBV4-2,TRBJ1-4,TGTGCCAGCAGCCAGACGGTAAATGAAAAACTGTTTTTT,CASSQTVNEKLFF
once,-,TRBV27,TRBJ2-2,TGTGCCAGCAGACCTCAGGGGATCGGGGAGCTGTTTTTT,CASRPQGIGELFF
-,TRBD2,TRBV4-3,TRBJ2-1,TGCGCCAGCAGCAAGACTTCGGGACTAGCGGGAGCCCATGTCCAGTTCTTC,CASSKTSGLAGAHVQFF
-,-,TRBV4-1,TRBJ1-1,TGCACCAGCAGCCAAGATCGTTACAGGGCGAACATTGAAGCTGTCTTT,CTSSQDRYRANIEAVF
-,-,TRBV6-1,TRBJ2-7,TGTGCTAGCAGACAGTACGAGCAGTATTTC,CASRQYEQYF
-,-,TRBV4-2,TRBJ1-2,TGTGCCAGCAGCCAACAGAGTTATGACTACACCTTC,CASSQQSYDYTF
-,TRBD1,TRBV4-1,TRBJ1-1,TGCGCCAGCAGCCAATATCTCTACAGGGGGAACACTGAGCCTTTCTTT,CASSQYLYRGNTEPFF
-,-,TRBV29-1,TRBJ2-4,TGCAGTGTGCTGCTGGGGTTGGGGTTTGTTAGCATTCAGTACTTC,CSVLLGLGFVSIQYF
-,-,TRBV6-6,TRBJ1-1,TGTACCAGCAGTTACTCAAGGGGACCGGGTCAAGCTTTCTTT,CTSSYSRGPGQAFF
many,TRBD2,TRBV11-2,TRBJ2-2,TGTGCCAGCAGCTTAAAGGGGGTTTCCGGACTAGCCGTCCCAGGGGAGCTGTTTTTT,CASSLKGVSGLAVPGELFF
-,-,TRBV20-1,TRBJ1-1,TGCAGTACTTCGTCAGGGAGGGCCACTGAAGCTTTCTTT,CSTSSGRATEAFF
-,TRBD2,TRBV18,TRBJ2-1,TGTGCCAGCTCACCGGGAGGGGATGAGCAGTTCTTC,CASSPGGDEQFF
-,-,TRBV20-1,TRBJ1-6,TGCAGTGCTGTCCCGGAAGGGGGGCGAAATTCACCCCTCCACTTT,CSAVPEGGRNSPLHF
-,TRBD2,TRBV12-3/TRBV12-4,TRBJ2-2,TGTGCCAGCAAAGGACTAGCGGGAGGATCCGGGGAGCTGTTTTTT,CASKGLAGGSGELFF
-,TRBD2,TRBV11-3,TRBJ2-2,TGTGCCAGCATCTCCGGGGGAGGGGCACCCGGGGAGCTGTTGTTT,CASISGGGAPGELLF
few,TRBD2,TRBV28,TRBJ2-1,TGTGCCAGCAGTCCGACTAGCGGGAACTCCTACAATGAGCAGTTCTTC,CASSPTSGNSYNEQFF
once,TRBD1,TRBV20-1,TRBJ2-3,TGCAGTGCCTCAGGGGGCACGGATACGCACTATTTT,CSASGGTDTHYF
-,TRBD1,TRBV12-3/TRBV12-4,TRBJ2-1,TGTGTCAGCAGTTCCAGGACAGGGCAGAATGAGCAGTTCTTC,CVSSSRTGQNEQFF
once,-,TRBV29-1,TRBJ1-2,TGCAGCGTTGTCCTCTACATGGGCAGTGGCTACACCTTC,CSVVLYMGSGYTF
-,-,TRBV6-1,TRBJ1-5,TGTGCTAGCAGTAGTAGCAATAAGCCCCAGCATTTT,CASSSSNKPQHF
-,-,TRBV11-1,TRBJ2-1,TGTGCCAGCAGCTTTTTTGGACACGGAGGACTCCCGGCAGGAGAGCAGTTCTTC,CASSFFGHGGLPAGEQFF
-,-,TRBV7-2,TRBJ2-3,TGTGCCAGCAGCCCCGGGACTGGCTTGAATACGCAGTATTTT,CASSPGTGLNTQYF
many,-,TRBV12-3/TRBV12-4,TRBJ1-4,TGTGCCAGCACCACACACGTTTTTGCGACTAATGAAAAACTGTTTTTT,CASTTHVFATNEKLFF
-,TRBD2,TRBV30,TRBJ2-5,TGTGCATGGAGTAAGCGTAGCGGGGGGCTCCAAGAGACCCAGTATTTC,CAWSKRSGGLQETQYF
many,-,TRBV4-1,TRBJ2-5,TGCGCCAGCAGACCCGGCCCATATTTTAGCAGCGGAGAGACCCAGTACTTC,CASRPGPYFSSGETQYF
-,-,TRBV29-1,TRBJ1-1,TGCAGCGTTGGTGACGGACTGAACATTGAAGCTTTCTTT,CSVGDGLNIEAFF
once,-,TRBV28,TRBJ1-6,TGTGCCAGCAGTCCCGTTGGAGGGAAGAGAAATTCACCCCTCGACTTT,CASSPVGGKRNSPLDF
-,-,TRBV20-1,TRBJ2-1,TGCAGTACTAGAGAGGGTACTGGAGAGTTTCGGAATGAGCAGTCCTTC,CSTREGTGEFRNEQSF
-,TRBD2,TRBV11-2,TRBJ2-7,TGTGTCAGCAGCTTAGGACTAGTGAACGAGCAGTACTTC,CVSSLGLVNEQYF
once,-,TRBV11-2,TRBJ2-5,TGTGCCAGTAGCTTAGGGGAGAATATACAAGAGACCCAGTATTTC,CASSLGENIQETQYF
once,TRBD2,TRBV6-2/TRBV6-3,TRBJ2-3,TGTGCCAGTAGTTACACTAGCGGGAGCACAGATATGCAGTATTTT,CASSYTSGSTDMQYF
-,-,TRBV21-1,TRBJ2-1,TGTGCCAGCAGCCCCCTTGCAACAGGGACCTACAATGAGCAGTTCTTC,CASSPLATGTYNEQFF
-,-,TRBV4-1,TRBJ1-1,TGCGCCAGCAGCCAAGATCGTTACTGGGCAAAGACTGAAGCTTTCTTT,CASSQDRYWAKTEAFF
-,TRBD2,TRBV28,TRBJ2-1,TGTGCCAGCACTTTGGTAACTAGCGGGAGGGCCGTTGGACCACACAATGAGCAGTTCTTC,CASTLVTSGRAVGPHNEQFF
-,-,TRBV12-3/TRBV12-4,TRBJ1-5,TGTGCCAGCAGTTTCTTAAATCAGCCTCAGCATTTT,CASSFLNQPQHF
once,-,TRBV28,TRBJ2-5,TGTGCCAGCTGCGCCTGTGGGGGTGAGACCCAGTACTTC,CASCACGGETQYF
many,-,TRBV12-3/TRBV12-4,TRBJ2-5,TGTGCCAGCAGTTTTGGAGGGGGGTACCAAGAGACCCAGTACTTC,CASSFGGGYQETQYF
-,-,TRBV6-5,TRBJ2-1,TGTGCCAGCTGTTATCAATTGGAGGCTAGGGGGTACAATGAGCAGTTCTTC,CASCYQLEARGYNEQFF
-,-,TRBV11-2,TRBJ2-7,TGTGTCAGCAGGATGAAAACAGGAAACTCCTACGAGCAGTACTTC,CVSRMKTGNSYEQYF
-,-,TRBV11-2,TRBJ1-6,TGTGCCAGCAGCTTAATGGGTAGTTCACCCCTCCACTTT,CASSLMGSSPLHF
-,-,TRBV4-2,TRBJ2-6,TGTGCCAGCAGCCAGCCGAGCTCTGGGGCCAACGTCCCTAATTTC,CASSQPSSGANVPNF
-,TRBD1,TRBV13,TRBJ2-7,TGTGCCAGCACCTTAGGGACAGGGATCTCCTACGAGCTGTACTTC,CASTLGTGISYELYF